This is a list of T cell receptor beta chains from one sample in a study of cytomegalovirus exposure and HLA in healthy donors. Here immunoSEQ multiplex PCR was the method, and the copy in TCRdb shows in-frame clones only, minus some. The sample holds under 200,000 clones; almost 80% are singletons and the top ten take roughly an eighth. Sequenced sample: PBMCs. The receptor set was obtained from a man over 45 in good health and CMV-seropositive. Each CDR3 is given with its conserved first and last residue. The D gene is left open where the match is weak. Only part of the rows carry a size: once, few, many, or a class if the clone is expanded.

clone_size j_call d_call v_call cdr3_nt cdr3_aa
NA TRBJ1-3 TRBD1 TRBV6-6 TGTGCCAGCAGCAACAGGGGGAGGGATGGAAACACCATATATTTT CASSNRGRDGNTIYF
NA TRBJ1-5 NA TRBV28 TGTGCCAGCAGATTTTTACCCTACTCTAGCAATCAGCCCCAGCATTTT CASRFLPYSSNQPQHF
NA TRBJ2-7 NA TRBV7-7 TGTGCCAGCAGCTTAGCGGGGGGCTCCTACGAGCAGTACTTC CASSLAGGSYEQYF
few TRBJ2-1 TRBD2 TRBV19 TGTGCCACCCTAGAGGGAGGGAACTCCTACAATGAGCAGTTCTTC CATLEGGNSYNEQFF
once TRBJ2-3 TRBD2 TRBV6-4 TGTGCCAGCAGTGCGACTAGCGGGGATGCAGATACGCAGTATTTT CASSATSGDADTQYF
NA TRBJ1-1 NA TRBV2 TGTGCCAGCAGTGAGGAGTCTGAAGCTTTCTTT CASSEESEAFF
NA TRBJ1-2 NA TRBV6-5 TGTGCCAGCACGGCGGGCGCTAACTATGGCTACACCTTC CASTAGANYGYTF
NA TRBJ2-5 TRBD1 TRBV7-2 TGTGCCAGCAGCTGGGGACAGGGGGAGGCCCAGTACTTC CASSWGQGEAQYF
NA TRBJ2-3 TRBD2 TRBV9 TGTGCCAGCAGCGTAGGCGGGGGGGACACAGATACGCAGTATTTT CASSVGGGDTDTQYF
NA TRBJ1-4 TRBD1 TRBV13 TGTGCCAGCAGCGGGGGGACAGATGCAACTAATGAAAAACTGTTTTTT CASSGGTDATNEKLFF
NA TRBJ2-1 TRBD1 TRBV7-2 TGTGCCAGCAGCTTAGACAGGGGGGACTACAATGAGCAGTTCTTC CASSLDRGDYNEQFF
NA TRBJ2-7 TRBD1 TRBV5-1 TGCGCCAGCAGCTTCCGGGACAGTGCCTACGAGCAGTACTTC CASSFRDSAYEQYF
NA TRBJ2-5 TRBD1 TRBV5-1 TGCGCCAGCAGCTGGCGCGGACAGGGGGCGGGGGAGACCCAGTACTTC CASSWRGQGAGETQYF
NA TRBJ2-5 TRBD1 TRBV9 TGTGCCAGCAGCCGTTCTACGCTCGGGACAGGGGAGGAAGAGACCCAGTACTTC CASSRSTLGTGEEETQYF
NA TRBJ2-2 NA TRBV28 TGTGCCAGCACTCCTGGGGGGGGCCACGGGGAGCTGTTTTTT CASTPGGGHGELFF
NA TRBJ2-5 TRBD1 TRBV4-1 TGCGCCAGCAGCCAACGTACCGTGGGGACCGACAGGGGAGAGACCCAGTACTTC CASSQRTVGTDRGETQYF